This paragraph covers one TCR beta chain sequence. Its antigen remains unidentified. This entry is derived from a study of identical twins. Study-wide points: Within cord blood, abundant beta clonotypes carried fewer insertions, but memory repertoires showed no such trend.

TCRdb recomputed calls from the 5' RACE reads with MiXCR, one row per CDR3 protein. Of around 1.7 million distinct CDR3 sequences listed, around 29% are singletons. With V trimmed by 0 bases and J by 7 bases, 1 base remained unmatched. Germline V lookup: CDR1 SGHRS, CDR2 YFSETQ. CDR3 length: 13 amino acids. Sample: cord blood. The TCR comes from a newborn girl in good health. V gene TRBV5-1 combines with J gene TRBJ1-1, with 9 bases matching TRBD1. CDR3 region: CASSLGQGVEAFF. The CDR3 bases are TGCGCCAGCAGCTTGGGACAGGGGGTTGAAGCTTTCTTT.